This T cell receptor beta chain is from a study of CD8 T cells in Susac syndrome. The authors carried out high-throughput sequencing of TCR beta. They applied it to CD8+ and CD4+ T cells obtained from blood. The multiple sclerosis controls were treatment-naive patients affected by stable or active relapsing-remitting disease. TEMRA cells were FACS-enriched, with CD8+ and CD4+ T cells isolated negatively. After removal of 10 bases from V and 7 bases from J, the junction contained 6 bases not matched to a gene. Per germline, CDR1 LGHDT and CDR2 YNNKEL (reference sequence). The CDR3 sequence is 13 residues long. Reverse transcription of about 0.45 to 1 ug RNA was carried out with random hexamers. The authors amplified TCR beta CDR3 across 54 Vbeta and 13 Jbeta using immunoSEQ multiplex PCR. A single record per CDR3 protein comes from TCRdb applying MiXCR to the immunoSEQ multiplex PCR reads. The sample has over 350,000 distinct CDR3 sequences, approximately 85% seen once.

The sequence came from a human donor with multiple sclerosis. Sequenced: CD8+ T cells from PBMCs. V and J are TRBV3-1 and TRBJ2-1, with 11 bases matching TRBD2. The CDR3 region is CATLAGGGNEQFF. DNA of the CDR3: TGTGCCACCCTAGCGGGAGGAGGGAATGAGCAGTTCTTC.